This TCR beta chain was documented in a study of cytomegalovirus exposure and HLA in healthy donors (dated by TCRdb to the late 2010s). General notes on the study: An earlier analysis of 587 of the donors reported approximately 270 Gb of sequence data and 100 million to 140 million unique TCR beta sequences from about 180 million T cells. About 310 gigabases of sequencing data and tens of millions of unique TCR sequences were included in an early release covering around 600 HLA-typed donors. Of the roughly 400 genotyped donors, approximately 83% fell in the genetic ancestry cluster associated with self-reported Caucasian donors. The study aimed to test whether cataloging public T cell receptors could reveal signatures of past pathogen exposure. The T cell repertoires of around 730 subjects were profiled by immunosequencing and related to cytomegalovirus serostatus. In addition to the first cohort of around 670 subjects, a separate validation cohort of 120 different subjects was used. To predict cytomegalovirus infection status, the study brought together high-throughput TCR immunosequencing, statistical association of individual TCRs with disease status, and machine learning. A later analysis re-examined previously published TCR beta repertoires from 610 or so donors and added high-resolution HLA genotyping to investigate patterns of TCR occurrence. In the later analysis, no new phenotypic data were used to find candidate immune exposures; instead, reliance was placed on TCR beta sequences and their occurrence across donors. An earlier analysis of approximately 580 of the donors used high-throughput TCR beta sequencing to judge whether each TCR beta V gene segment behaved as functional or pseudogenic. Donor age, sex, ethnicity and CMV serostatus were collected together with the repertoire data. A later genetic analysis took genome-wide SNP genotypes for about 55% of the 666 donors and used that subset as a discovery cohort. All discovery cohort repertoires had been generated on a single sequencing platform. HLA typing included class I and class II loci at four-digit resolution. Typing coverage differed by locus: A, B, C, DRB1 and DQB1 were typed in roughly 620-630 donors, DQA1 in 522, DPA1 in 600 to 610, and DPB1 in just under 490. About five DR-DQ haplotypes were handled as single units for association and clustering, since linkage in the cohort was strong. Across around 400 genotyped donors of the cohort, an average of roughly 230,000 unique TCR beta nucleotide sequences per donor were sequenced, and roughly 20% of those sequences were non-productive. Results the study describes overall, beyond this receptor: The earlier analysis of a few hundred of the donors excluded 15 to 20 rarely observed V segments, including chromosome 9 orphons, because counts were too low. Cytomegalovirus status was reported to be diagnosed by the classifier with high specificity and sensitivity in both the original and validation cohorts. In a later analysis, the rate of TCR association differed among HLA loci, with DRB1 alleles having the most associated TCRs and HLA-C alleles having the fewest. A further reported finding was that TCR beta sequences accurately predicted the HLA-A and HLA-B alleles for most subjects in the first cohort. A later analysis reported that several top co-occurrence clusters appeared linked to parvovirus B19, influenza, CMV and Epstein-Barr virus. HLA typing was unavailable for some donors at each locus, so association tests used only the typed subset. A cluster of highly shared sequence variants was judged likely to represent a technical artifact of the sequencing pipeline. Presence/absence analyses assumed roughly uniform sequencing depth across donors, an assumption that may not hold. A later analysis found that most CMV-associated TCR beta chains appeared HLA-restricted, with HLA associations seemingly driven largely by CMV exposure. While some public TCRs were present in many individuals, most TCR sequences turned up only very rarely across donors. When HLA alleles, especially DR and DQ, strongly co-occurred, attributing TCR associations to individual alleles was difficult. A later analysis found that HLA-associated TCR beta chains were more clonally expanded and had lower generation probabilities than equally common non-associated chains. According to a later genetic analysis, donors in an Asian-associated ancestry cluster had fewer N-insertions in productive TCRs than the approximately 630-donor mean. The only immune exposure information available for the cohort was CMV serostatus. An earlier analysis of approximately 530 of the donors showed that most TCR beta V segments appeared in productive rearrangements either about 90% or about 30% of the time, which broadly matched IMGT annotations. The study listed approximately 150 TCR beta chains as associated with cytomegalovirus. Linkage disequilibrium might explain the correlated functional status among segregating V segments, but an unknown experimental factor could not be excluded. The authors suggested that the approach could potentially be extended to other disease states and immunological phenotypes. A later analysis associated 16,951 TCR beta sequences with specific HLA alleles at a false discovery rate of 0.05. In a later genetic analysis, a missense DCLRE1C variant was associated with V-gene and J-gene trimming of TCR beta chains, and the association was replicated in an independent cohort. Three of the identified cytomegalovirus-associated TCR beta chains were confirmed in vitro to be specific for cytomegalovirus antigens. The cohort was sequenced for TCR beta chains only, and without alpha or paired-chain data the features that could be detected were limited.

The cohort comprised some 680 healthy bone marrow donors. At the time of sampling, all cohort members were nominally healthy, though unrecorded immune exposures were likely present. The donor was CMV seropositive and belonged to the group of 250 to 350 seropositive cohort members. A peripheral blood sample was collected from each donor, and TCR beta sequencing was performed on peripheral blood mononuclear cells. The Qiagen DNeasy Blood Extraction Kit was used to extract genomic DNA from the blood cell samples. This clone showed up many times. It has no known antigen specificity. No base quality information exists; no much larger clone differs at one position. The method behind the library was the immunoSEQ multiplex PCR assay. A mixture of 60 forward primers for TCR Vbeta segments and 13 reverse primers for TCR Jbeta segments was used in the multiplex PCR. Amplification of the CDR3 region of rearranged TCR beta genes was performed with a multiplex PCR assay on genomic DNA. The Illumina HiSeq System was used to sequence the amplified TCR beta libraries as 87-base-pair reads. The study's own analysis went as follows. A later analysis counted about 80 million unique TCR beta chains across the 670 or so repertoires, and around 12 million of these chains were shared by at least two donors. Raw reads were error-corrected and collapsed into unique sequences by a nearest-neighbor algorithm in which closely related sequences were merged to remove PCR and sequencing errors. To assign V, D and J gene segments, CDR3 sequences were aligned to IMGT reference sequences. For a sequence to be retained, at least a six-nucleotide match to both a V gene segment and a J gene segment was required. Rearrangements were called productive when the CDR3 lacked stop codons and stayed in frame with V and J; all others were non-productive. CDR3 was defined according to IMGT convention as the region running from the second conserved V-encoded cysteine to the conserved J-encoded phenylalanine. Sequences without an unambiguous match to a single V gene segment were excluded from the earlier analysis of approximately 560 of the donors. In an earlier analysis of approximately 590 of the donors, V segments were called functional above 56.7% productive rearrangements and were called segregating when the between-donor standard deviation exceeded 5%. To diagnose cytomegalovirus status from the catalog of TCR beta chain sequences, a statistical classification framework was built. In a later analysis, V and J genes were assigned by comparing TCR nucleotide sequences against IMGT/GENE-DB human TR gene sequences. A later analysis assigned CDR3 sequences and most-parsimonious VDJ recombination scenarios with the TCRdist pipeline. A later analysis defined each TCR beta chain by its CDR3 amino acid sequence plus V-gene family, and excluded reads lacking a unique V-gene family. To address suspected cross-contamination and a sequencing artifact, a later analysis removed a few hundred highly shared, low-generation-probability nucleotide sequences. In a later analysis, a clonal expansion index was calculated for each public chain from normalized within-repertoire ranks of inferred template counts. In a later analysis, generation probabilities were computed using a VDJ recombination model fitted to out-of-frame rearrangements, and the results were checked against IGoR. Hypergeometric tests were used in a later analysis to score TCR-TCR, TCR-HLA and TCR-CMV co-occurrence, with a repertoire-size bias correction applied to the TCR pairs. To estimate false discovery rates, a later analysis permuted the HLA or CMV assignments 20 times. In a later analysis, co-occurring TCRs were grouped using DBSCAN, with TCRdist sequence similarity added in when clustering inside HLA-allele-positive subsets. Repertoires with fewer than 30,000 or more than 120,000 public chains were left out of co-occurrence clustering, as were a few repertoires with anomalous nucleotide sharing. The source is immuneACCESS, and TCRdb retained only in-frame sequences with V and J called. Part of the clones is not carried over; for the studies checked, unresolved V genes explain less than half of this, and the remainder is unexplained. V and J calls and clone size are as listed in that table; D and trimming were resolved from the DNA. The sample table contains some 150,000 clones; only one count was recorded for around 77% of them. The ten most abundant clones make up roughly 1.9% of the sample.

Sequenced sample: PBMCs. The origin of this receptor is a woman aged 30 to 39 in good health and CMV-seropositive.

The CDR3 region has the sequence CASSIRDRDNEKLFF. Read as DNA, the sequence is TGTGCCAGTAGTATCCGGGACAGAGACAATGAAAAACTGTTTTTT. This receptor chain uses TRBV19 and TRBJ1-4; 7 of the junction bases match TRBD1. Taken from cysteine to phenylalanine, the CDR3 has 15 residues. Solely the CDR3 DNA is kept, with 45 bases framed from the first base. CDR1 and CDR2 are drawn from the germline V gene (reference sequence): LNHDA, SQIVND. From V the trimming removes 3 bases and from J it removes 5 bases, while the gene matches leave 6 bases of the junction unaccounted for. This CDR3, with the reference TRBV19 and TRBJ1-4 proteins standing in past its ends, gives the full variable domain DGGITQSPKYLFRKEGQNVTLSCEQNLNHDAMYWYRQDPGQGLRLIYYSQIVNDFQKGDIAEGYSVSREKKESFPLTVTSAQKNPTAFYLCASSIRDRDNEKLFFGSGTQLSVL.